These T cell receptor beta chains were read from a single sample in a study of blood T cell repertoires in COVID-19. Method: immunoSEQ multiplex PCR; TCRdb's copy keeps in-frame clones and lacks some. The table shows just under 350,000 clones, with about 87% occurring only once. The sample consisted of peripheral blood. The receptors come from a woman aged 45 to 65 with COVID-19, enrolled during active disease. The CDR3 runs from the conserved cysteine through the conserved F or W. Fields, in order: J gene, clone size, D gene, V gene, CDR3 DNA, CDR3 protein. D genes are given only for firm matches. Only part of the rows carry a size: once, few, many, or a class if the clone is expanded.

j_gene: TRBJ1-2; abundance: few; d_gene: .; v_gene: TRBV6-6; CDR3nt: TGTGCCAGCAGTTACTCGATCTATCCAGGGAACTATGGCTACACCTTC; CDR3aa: CASSYSIYPGNYGYTF
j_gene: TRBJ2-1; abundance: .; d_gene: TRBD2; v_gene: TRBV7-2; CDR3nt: TGTGCCAGCAGCTTAGTTTCAGCGGGAGGACGATACAATGAGCAGTTCTTC; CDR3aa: CASSLVSAGGRYNEQFF
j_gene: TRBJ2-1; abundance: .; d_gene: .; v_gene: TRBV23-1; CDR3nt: TGCGCCAGCAGTCAAGTCGGGGATAACTACAATGAGCAGTTCTTC; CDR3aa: CASSQVGDNYNEQFF
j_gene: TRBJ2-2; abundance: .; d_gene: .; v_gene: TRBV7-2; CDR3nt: TGTGCCAGCAGCCCCCGGGATTTCACCGGGGAGCTGTTTTTT; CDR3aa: CASSPRDFTGELFF
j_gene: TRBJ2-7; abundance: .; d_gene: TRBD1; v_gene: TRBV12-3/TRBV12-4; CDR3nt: TGTGCCAGCAGTCGGACAGGGAACAGCGAGCAGTACTTC; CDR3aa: CASSRTGNSEQYF
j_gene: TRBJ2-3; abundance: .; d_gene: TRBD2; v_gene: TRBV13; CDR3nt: TGTGCCAGCAGCCCGGACCGGGACTACGGCACAGATACGCAGTATTTT; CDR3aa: CASSPDRDYGTDTQYF
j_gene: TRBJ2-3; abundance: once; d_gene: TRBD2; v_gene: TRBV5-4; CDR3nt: TGTGCCAGCAGCAGACCAATGGGGCGGGAGGCCACCAGGGATACGCAGTATTTT; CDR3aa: CASSRPMGREATRDTQYF
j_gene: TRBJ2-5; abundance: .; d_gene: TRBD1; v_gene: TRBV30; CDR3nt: TGTGCCTGGAGTGTTCCGTGGGCAGGGGGCCTCGAGACCCAGTACTTC; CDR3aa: CAWSVPWAGGLETQYF
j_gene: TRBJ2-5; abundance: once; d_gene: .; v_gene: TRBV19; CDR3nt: TGTGCCAGTAGTAACCAGGGCGCAGAGACCCAGTACTTC; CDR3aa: CASSNQGAETQYF
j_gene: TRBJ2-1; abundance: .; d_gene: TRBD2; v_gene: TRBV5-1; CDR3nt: TGCGCCAGCAGCATACCCGGGACTAGCGTTAATGAGCAGTTCTTC; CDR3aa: CASSIPGTSVNEQFF
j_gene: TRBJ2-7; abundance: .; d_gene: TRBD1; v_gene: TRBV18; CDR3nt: TGTGCCAGCTCTAGGACAGGAAAATCCTACGAGCAGTACTTC; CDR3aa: CASSRTGKSYEQYF
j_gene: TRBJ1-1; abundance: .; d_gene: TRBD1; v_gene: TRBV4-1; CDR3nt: TGCGCCAGCAGCCAAATCGGGACAGGGATAAACACTGAAGCTTTCTTT; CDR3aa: CASSQIGTGINTEAFF
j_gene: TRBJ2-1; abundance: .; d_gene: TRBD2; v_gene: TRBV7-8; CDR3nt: TGTGCCAGCAGCTTAGCGGGGAGGGTCTCCTACAATGAGCAGTTCTTC; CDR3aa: CASSLAGRVSYNEQFF
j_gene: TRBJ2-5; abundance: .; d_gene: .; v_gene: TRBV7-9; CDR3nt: TGTGCCAGCAGTCCTAGCGCCCCACAAGAGACCCAGTACTTC; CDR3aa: CASSPSAPQETQYF
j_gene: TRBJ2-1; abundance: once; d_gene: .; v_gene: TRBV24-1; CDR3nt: TGTGCCACCAGTCGTGCCGGGAAAAATGAGCAGTTCTTC; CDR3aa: CATSRAGKNEQFF
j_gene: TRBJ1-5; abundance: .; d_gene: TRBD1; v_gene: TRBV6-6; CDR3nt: TGTGCCAGCACCCTTGACAGGGTCGGCAATCAGCCCCAGCATTTT; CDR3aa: CASTLDRVGNQPQHF
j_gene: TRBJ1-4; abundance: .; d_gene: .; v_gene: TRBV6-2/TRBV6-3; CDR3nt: TGTGCCAGCAGTTCGGACAGCTATGAAAAACTGTTTTTT; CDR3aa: CASSSDSYEKLFF
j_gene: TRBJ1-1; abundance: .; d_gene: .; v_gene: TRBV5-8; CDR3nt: TGTGCCAGCAGCTTGGGTTTCTTAGGAGGTATGAACACTGAAGCTTTCTTT; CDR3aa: CASSLGFLGGMNTEAFF
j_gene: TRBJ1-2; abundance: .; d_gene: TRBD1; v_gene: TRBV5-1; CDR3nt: TGCGCCAGCAGCCCCACACAGGGCGAGGGGGCGCGCTATGGCTACACCTTC; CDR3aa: CASSPTQGEGARYGYTF
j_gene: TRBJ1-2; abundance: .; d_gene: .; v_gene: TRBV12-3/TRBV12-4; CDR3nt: TGTGCCAGCAGTTTTACAGGGAACTATGGCTACACCTTC; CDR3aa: CASSFTGNYGYTF
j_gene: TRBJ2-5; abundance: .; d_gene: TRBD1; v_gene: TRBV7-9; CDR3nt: TGTGCCAGCGGACAGGGGCCACAAGAGACCCAGTACTTC; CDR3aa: CASGQGPQETQYF
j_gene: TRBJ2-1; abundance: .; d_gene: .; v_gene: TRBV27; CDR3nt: TGTGCCAGCAGTTTTCTTCCGCGCAATGAGCAGTTCTTC; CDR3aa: CASSFLPRNEQFF
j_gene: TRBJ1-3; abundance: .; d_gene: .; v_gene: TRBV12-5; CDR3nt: TGTGCTAGTGGTTTGGGAGAGGGAAACACCATATATTTT; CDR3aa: CASGLGEGNTIYF
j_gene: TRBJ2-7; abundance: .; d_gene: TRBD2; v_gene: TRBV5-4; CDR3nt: TGTGCCAGCAGCTTGGAACCCGGGACTAGTCCCGAGCAGTACTTC; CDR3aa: CASSLEPGTSPEQYF
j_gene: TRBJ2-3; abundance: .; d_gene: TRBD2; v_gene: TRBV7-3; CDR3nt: TGTGCCAGCAGCTTACTAGCGGGAGGGGGTAGCACAGATACGCAGTATTTT; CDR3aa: CASSLLAGGGSTDTQYF
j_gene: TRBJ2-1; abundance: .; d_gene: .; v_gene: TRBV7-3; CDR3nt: TGTGCCAGCAGGATGACAGGCCATAGCTCCTACAATGAGCAGTTCTTC; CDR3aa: CASRMTGHSSYNEQFF
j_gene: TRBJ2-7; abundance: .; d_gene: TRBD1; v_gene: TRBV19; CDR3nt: TGTGCCAGTAGTATCGCGGGGACAGGGAACTACGAGCAGTACTTC; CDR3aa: CASSIAGTGNYEQYF
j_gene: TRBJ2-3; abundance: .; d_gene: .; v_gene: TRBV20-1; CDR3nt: TGCAGTGCTAGTCAGATAGCGGACCCCACAGATACGCAGTATTTT; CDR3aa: CSASQIADPTDTQYF
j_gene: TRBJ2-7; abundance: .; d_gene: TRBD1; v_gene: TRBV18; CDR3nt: TGTGCCAGCTCAGGAGGACAGGCCCATCTGGAAGAGCAGTACTTC; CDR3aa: CASSGGQAHLEEQYF
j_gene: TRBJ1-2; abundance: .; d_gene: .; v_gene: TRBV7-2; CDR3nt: TGTGCCAGCAGCCCGGAGGGTGGGGCTCAAACCTTC; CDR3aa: CASSPEGGAQTF
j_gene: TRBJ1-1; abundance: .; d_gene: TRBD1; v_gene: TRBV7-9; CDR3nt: TGTGCCAGCAGCTTAGGACAGGGGGTGAACACTGAAGCTTTCTTT; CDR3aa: CASSLGQGVNTEAFF
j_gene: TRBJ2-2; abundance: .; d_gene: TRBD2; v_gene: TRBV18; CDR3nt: TGTGCCAGCTCACCACCGGGACTAGCGGTTGGAACCGGGGAGCTGTTTTTT; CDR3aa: CASSPPGLAVGTGELFF
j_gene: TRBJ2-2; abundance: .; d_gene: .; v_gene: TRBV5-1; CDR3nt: TGCGCCAGCAGCTGGGGACAGAACACCGGGGAGCTGTTTTTT; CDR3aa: CASSWGQNTGELFF
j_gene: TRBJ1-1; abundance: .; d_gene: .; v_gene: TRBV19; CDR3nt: TGTGCCAGTAGTATCTCGTACACTGAAGCTTTCTTT; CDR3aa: CASSISYTEAFF
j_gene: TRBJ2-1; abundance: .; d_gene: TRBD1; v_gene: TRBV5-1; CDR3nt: TGCGCCAGCAGCCAACAGGGGAAAGGCGATGAGCAGTTCTTC; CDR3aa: CASSQQGKGDEQFF
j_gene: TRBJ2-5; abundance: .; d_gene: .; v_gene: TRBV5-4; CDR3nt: TGTGCCAGCAGCCTAGTTAGCGGAGCGAGCCAAGAGACCCAGTACTTC; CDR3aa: CASSLVSGASQETQYF
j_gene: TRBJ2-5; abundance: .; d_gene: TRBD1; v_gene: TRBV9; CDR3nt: TGTGCCAGCAGCGTAGGGTGGGGTCTTACAGGGGTCGGGGAGACCCAGTACTTC; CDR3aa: CASSVGWGLTGVGETQYF
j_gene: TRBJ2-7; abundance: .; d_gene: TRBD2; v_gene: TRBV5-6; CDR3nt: TGTGCCAGCATCCTCCACCGGGGGGATAACGAGCAGTACTTC; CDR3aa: CASILHRGDNEQYF
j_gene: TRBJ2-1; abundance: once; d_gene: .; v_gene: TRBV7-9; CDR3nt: TGTGCCAGCAGCCCAATCACGGGGACTGCTACCTACAATGAGCAGTTCTTC; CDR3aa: CASSPITGTATYNEQFF
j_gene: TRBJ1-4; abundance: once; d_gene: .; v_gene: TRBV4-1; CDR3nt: TGCGCCAGCAGCCCAGCCATTCCGACGGAGAATGAAAAACTGTTTTTT; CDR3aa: CASSPAIPTENEKLFF
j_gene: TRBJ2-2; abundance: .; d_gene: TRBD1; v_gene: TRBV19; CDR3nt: TGTGCCAGTAGTGTTGGGACAGCCTATAACACCGGGGAGCTGTTTTTT; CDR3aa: CASSVGTAYNTGELFF
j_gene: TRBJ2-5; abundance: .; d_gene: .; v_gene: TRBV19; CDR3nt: TGTGCCAGTAGTACATTCTCGACGGGGAGAGTCCAAGAGACCCAGTACTTC; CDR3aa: CASSTFSTGRVQETQYF
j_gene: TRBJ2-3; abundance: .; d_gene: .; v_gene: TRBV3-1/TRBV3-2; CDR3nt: TGTGCCAGCAGCTCACCAGGGGCTTTACGGCGCACAGATACGCAGTATTTT; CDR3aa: CASSSPGALRRTDTQYF
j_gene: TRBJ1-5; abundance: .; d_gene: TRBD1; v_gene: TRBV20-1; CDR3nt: TGCAGTGCTAGTGGGCAGGGGGTAGGTGGCAATCAGCCCCAGCATTTT; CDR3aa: CSASGQGVGGNQPQHF
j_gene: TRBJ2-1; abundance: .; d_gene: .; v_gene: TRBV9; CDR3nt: TGTGCCAGCAGCGGCGGGGACAGTCTAAATGAGCAGTTCTTC; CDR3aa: CASSGGDSLNEQFF
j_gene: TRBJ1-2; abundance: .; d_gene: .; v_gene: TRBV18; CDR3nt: TGTGCCAGCTCACCTTCAGAACTAAACTATGGCTACACCTTC; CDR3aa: CASSPSELNYGYTF
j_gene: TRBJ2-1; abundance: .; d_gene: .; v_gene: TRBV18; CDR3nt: TGTGCCAGCTCACCACGGGGAGGTGAGCAGTTCTTC; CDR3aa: CASSPRGGEQFF
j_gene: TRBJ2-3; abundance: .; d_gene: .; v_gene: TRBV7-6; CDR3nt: TGTGCCAGCAGCTTAAGGGCAGGGGATGCAGATACGCAGTATTTT; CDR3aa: CASSLRAGDADTQYF
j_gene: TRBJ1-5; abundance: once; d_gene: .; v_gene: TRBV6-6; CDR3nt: TGTGCCAGCACCAGAGACAGTAGCAATCAGCCCCAGCATTTT; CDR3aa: CASTRDSSNQPQHF
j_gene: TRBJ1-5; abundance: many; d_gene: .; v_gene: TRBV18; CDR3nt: TGTGCCAGCTCACCAGGTATTATTGGCAGCAATCAGCCCCAGCATTTT; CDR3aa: CASSPGIIGSNQPQHF
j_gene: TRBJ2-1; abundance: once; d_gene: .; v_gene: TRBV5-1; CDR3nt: TGCGCCAGCAGCCTATACCCCCCGGGACTCAACTACAATGAGCAGTTCTTC; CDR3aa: CASSLYPPGLNYNEQFF
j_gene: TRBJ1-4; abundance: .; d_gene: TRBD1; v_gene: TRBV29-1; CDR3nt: TGCAGCGTTGACCCTGGGACAGGGGATCTACTGTTTTTT; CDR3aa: CSVDPGTGDLLFF
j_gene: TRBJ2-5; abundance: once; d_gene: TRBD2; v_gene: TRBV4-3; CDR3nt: TGCGCCAGCAGCCCCGGTCGGCAAGCGGGAGGAAGGGAAGAGACCCAGTACTTC; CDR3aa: CASSPGRQAGGREETQYF